Sequencing of this TCR beta chain was carried out in a study of spatial heterogeneity in lung cancer. For the study at large: Detected sequences consistently included more beta-chain ones than alpha-chain ones. As counted in raw reads, each unique TCR and UMI combination appeared more than ten times on average. General study results and limits: Follow-up blood showed ubiquitous expanded tumor TCRs less than blood at resection did.

Individually, TCR cDNA molecules were each labelled with a unique molecular identifier. TCRdb recomputed calls from the 5' RACE reads with MiXCR, one row per CDR3 protein. This sample has approximately 38,000 distinct CDR3 sequences, with 4.5% to 6% found just once. Time point described: sample taken at primary tumor resection. Tumor, nontumor lung or frozen PBMC supplied whole RNA that was sequenced unsorted. The table lists this clonotype with many counts. Antigen specificity is unknown. The TCR was taken from a male donor with early-stage non-small cell lung cancer. The sample consisted of PBMCs, taken at surgery.

CDR3 in amino acids: CSAIHSGGGMRNTQYF. DNA of the CDR3: TGCAGTGCCATCCATTCGGGCGGGGGGATGAGGAATACGCAGTATTTT. The chain combines TRBV20-1 with TRBJ2-3; 8 bases map to TRBD2. Germline trimming cut 6 bases from V and 7 bases from J; bases unmatched to any gene: 18. The CDR3 consists of 16 residues. CDR1 DFQATT and CDR2 SNEGSKA come from the germline V gene (reference sequence).